A selection of T cell receptor beta chains follows, all from one sample in a study of human T cells and chemical hapten exposure. TCRdb analysed the RACE reads with MiXCR anew, one entry per CDR3 protein. In the table there are a few hundred thousand distinct CDR3 sequences, nearly 6.5% of which are singletons. The sample in question was whole blood, obtained in connection with sensitization to the hapten diphenylcyclopropenone (DPC). The receptors derive from a woman under 30 with alopecia areata. Some clones in this sample may be carry-over from other donors' samples. The CDR3 runs from the conserved cysteine through the conserved F or W. Each record gives: clone size, D gene, J gene, V gene, CDR3 DNA, CDR3 protein. A D gene is named only where the DNA matches it firmly. Rows may omit the clone size; those that give it use once, few, many or a size class.

>-|-|TRBJ2-5|TRBV4-2
TGTGCCAGCAGCCAAGAACGTGCAGAGACCCAGTACTTC
CASSQERAETQYF
>-|TRBD1|TRBJ1-1|TRBV6-5
TGTGCCAGCAGGCGACAGGGCTTTTTCACTGAAGCTTTCTTT
CASRRQGFFTEAFF
>few|-|TRBJ2-4|TRBV20-1
TGCAGTGCCAGGGAGGTGCTAGCCAAAAACATTCAGTACTTC
CSAREVLAKNIQYF
>-|-|TRBJ1-4|TRBV5-6
TGTGCCAGCAGCCATACCTCTCGGAATGAAAAACTGTTTTTT
CASSHTSRNEKLFF
>-|-|TRBJ2-2|TRBV12-3/TRBV12-4
TGTGCCACCACCAAGAATCCTAGCGATCGGTCCACCGGGGAGCTGTTTTTT
CATTKNPSDRSTGELFF
>few|-|TRBJ1-1|TRBV25-1
TGTGCCACCCGGACCAACGACCGGGGGGCGGAAGCTTTCTTT
CATRTNDRGAEAFF
>many|-|TRBJ1-3|TRBV10-2
TGCGCCAGCAGTGATATGGGGTACCTCTCTGGAAACACCATATATTTT
CASSDMGYLSGNTIYF
>many|TRBD1|TRBJ2-1|TRBV6-6
TGTGCCGCCCAACTGCCGGGACAGGGTATAAGTGAGCAGTTCTTC
CAAQLPGQGISEQFF
>few|TRBD1|TRBJ1-1|TRBV6-5
TGTGCCAGCAGCCCTACCGGACAGGGAGGAGCTTTCTTT
CASSPTGQGGAFF
>-|TRBD2|TRBJ2-5|TRBV6-5
TGTGCCAGCAGTGAAGCGGGGGGCCCTACGTCCCAGTACTTC
CASSEAGGPTSQYF
>few|-|TRBJ1-4|TRBV6-4
TGTGCCAGCAGTGACTCGATAGGAGAGGACACCTTTGCAACTAATGAAAAACTGTTTTTT
CASSDSIGEDTFATNEKLFF
>few|-|TRBJ2-1|TRBV7-9
TGTGCCAGCAGCCCCACCCTAGGTGAGCAGTTCTTC
CASSPTLGEQFF
>few|-|TRBJ1-3|TRBV18
TGTGCCAGCTCACCAAACGGATTGGTTGAGACTGGAAACACCATATATTTT
CASSPNGLVETGNTIYF
>many|-|TRBJ1-1|TRBV14
TGTGCCAGCAGCACCAGGGTCGGTGGAGTAGCTTTCTTT
CASSTRVGGVAFF
>many|-|TRBJ2-7|TRBV5-1
TGCGCCAGCAGCTCCCCAAGAAACGAGCAGTACTTC
CASSSPRNEQYF
>many|TRBD1|TRBJ1-6|TRBV6-2/TRBV6-3
TGTGCCAGCAGTTACGAGGGGGCATGGAATTCACCCCTCCACTTT
CASSYEGAWNSPLHF
>few|-|TRBJ1-5|TRBV6-1
TGTGCCAGCATTTCGGGAGGGAATCAGCCCCAGCATTTT
CASISGGNQPQHF
>-|-|TRBJ2-1|TRBV12-3/TRBV12-4
TGTGCCAGCAGTACCGGGACCTACTACAATGAGCAGTTCTTC
CASSTGTYYNEQFF
>few|-|TRBJ1-2|TRBV7-9
TGTGCCAGCAGCTTAGTTGCGGGGTACTATGGCTACACCTTC
CASSLVAGYYGYTF
>few|TRBD1|TRBJ1-2|TRBV18
TGTGCCAGCTCACCATGGCAGGGGGCGAACTATGGCTACACCTTC
CASSPWQGANYGYTF
>many|-|TRBJ2-4|TRBV7-8
TGTGCCAGCAGCTTATCTCCTACCAAAACCCGTCTAGCCAAAAACATTCAGTACTTC
CASSLSPTKTRLAKNIQYF
>many|-|TRBJ2-7|TRBV10-3
TGTGCCATCAGTGAGGGACGGGACTACGAGCAGTACTTC
CAISEGRDYEQYF
>-|TRBD2|TRBJ2-1|TRBV12-3/TRBV12-4
TGTGCCAGCAGTTTAGAACCGGGACTAGCGTCGTACAATGAGCAGTTCTTC
CASSLEPGLASYNEQFF
>many|-|TRBJ1-1|TRBV6-2/TRBV6-3
TGTGCCAGCAGTTCCTCATCGGGAGGTAGCACTGAAGCTTTCTTT
CASSSSSGGSTEAFF
>many|-|TRBJ1-1|TRBV3-1
TGTGCCAGCAGCCAACGGGGTCGCACTGAAGCTTTCTTT
CASSQRGRTEAFF
>-|TRBD1|TRBJ1-2|TRBV11-2
TGTGCCAGCAGCCTGGAGGACAGGGTTGGCTACACCTTC
CASSLEDRVGYTF